This TCR beta chain emerged from a study of blood T cell repertoires in COVID-19. Overall study: The samples span acute and convalescent COVID-19 from the United States, Italy and Spain. Nucleic acid was either cDNA or gDNA, and it came from T cells, B-cell-depleted T cells, or PBMCs.

Trimming left V 5 bases short and J 4 bases short, with 14 bases between. CDR3 length: 14 residues. The germline gives CDR1 SGHTA, CDR2 FQGNSA. Authors' methods: By means of reference gene primer amplification, nucleated cell counts were estimated. Here immunoSEQ multiplex PCR was the method, and the copy in TCRdb shows in-frame clones only, minus some. Clone size and the V and J calls come from that table; the DNA yielded D and trimming. The data hold 14,000 to 15,000 clones, with around 92% observed a single time. Sequenced material: peripheral blood. This sequence originates from a human donor with active COVID-19. The donor label of this sample is uncertain. The V call is TRBV7-2, the J call TRBJ1-1; D is uncertain. DNA for the CDR3: TGTGCCAGCAGCCCCGGCCCAGGATTCACTGAAGCTTTCTTT. Protein: CASSPGPGFTEAFF.